Listed below are T cell receptor beta chains from one sample, sequenced in a study of neurological immune-mediated disorders. TCRdb passed the 5' RACE reads through MiXCR, listing each CDR3 protein once. The data show roughly 100,000 distinct CDR3 sequences, roughly 3.5% seen once. The source material was PBMCs. All receptors derive from a woman aged 50 to 60 with multiple sclerosis. Each CDR3 is given with its conserved first and last residue.

CDR3aa	v_gene	j_gene	len
CSASLRGPAYEQYF	TRBV20-1	TRBJ2-7	14
CSARGALSTDTQYF	TRBV20-1	TRBJ2-3	14
CASSLGKVNTEAFF	TRBV13	TRBJ1-1	14
CSASELVGQSYEQYF	TRBV20-1	TRBJ2-7	15
CASSRTGSYEQYF	TRBV12-3/TRBV12-4	TRBJ2-7	13
CASSLGVTSNQPQHF	TRBV7-2	TRBJ1-5	15
CSARDSRGVYNEQFF	TRBV20-1	TRBJ2-1	15
CASSLQGSSYNSPLHF	TRBV7-8	TRBJ1-6	16
CSASLMGDLRKSTEAFF	TRBV20-1	TRBJ1-1	17
CASSLASLQGIVPQHF	TRBV7-2	TRBJ1-5	16
CASSYSIGVSEAFF	TRBV6-5	TRBJ1-1	14
CSATPGYGYTF	TRBV29-1	TRBJ1-2	11
CASSQDPSGRNEKLFF	TRBV4-3	TRBJ1-4	16
CSAPLLGTGSHEQYF	TRBV20-1	TRBJ2-7	15
CASSLAETYEQYF	TRBV7-2	TRBJ2-7	13
CASSFHGETTGELFF	TRBV12-3/TRBV12-4	TRBJ2-2	15
CASSLSQGGMNTEAFF	TRBV28	TRBJ1-1	16
CASIGRLGGGDGYTF	TRBV4-2	TRBJ1-2	15
CASSVRVGTGELFF	TRBV6-1	TRBJ2-2	14
CASRDPGLHYGYTF	TRBV6-6	TRBJ1-2	14
CASSVGGDGSYEQYF	TRBV9	TRBJ2-7	15
CASSPTQGITQYF	TRBV11-1	TRBJ2-3	13
CASSLGQLTYGYTF	TRBV6-1	TRBJ1-2	14
CSATLSPQPKQGNYGYTF	TRBV20-1	TRBJ1-2	18
CASSHNRGVQPQHF	TRBV4-3	TRBJ1-5	14
CASFGSSYEQYF	TRBV6-1	TRBJ2-7	12
CASSLQDNQPQHF	TRBV27	TRBJ1-5	13
CDSSTRRNIQYF	TRBV7-2	TRBJ2-4	12
CASSVGGQNQPQHF	TRBV9	TRBJ1-5	14
CSAFCTGGECPTDYTF	TRBV20-1	TRBJ1-2	16
CASSQDPGETGELFF	TRBV3-1	TRBJ2-2	15
CASSFRTSGGFTYEQYF	TRBV7-2	TRBJ2-7	17
CAISEGSATNEKLFF	TRBV10-3	TRBJ1-4	15
CASAARAGGNGYTF	TRBV12-3/TRBV12-4	TRBJ1-2	14
CASSQAGSLGGYTF	TRBV4-2	TRBJ1-2	14
CASRYLAGGNNEQFF	TRBV5-1	TRBJ2-1	15
CASSFNNEQFF	TRBV28	TRBJ2-1	11
CATTDRGGNNEQFF	TRBV15	TRBJ2-1	14
CASSRTGEYEQYF	TRBV14	TRBJ2-7	13
CASSSAQGLAGGQSPYNEQFF	TRBV7-2	TRBJ2-1	21
CASSPLFGTSGGATYNEQFF	TRBV6-2/TRBV6-3	TRBJ2-1	20
CAIRRDRAGVETQYF	TRBV10-3	TRBJ2-5	15
CASSFSSDRSWEQYF	TRBV7-9	TRBJ2-7	15
CASSLGLLLGGPTWDTQYF	TRBV7-3	TRBJ2-3	19
CASSDEGGNTGELFF	TRBV10-2	TRBJ2-2	15
CASSLPSNQPQHF	TRBV5-8	TRBJ1-5	13
CASSPGGGNQPQHF	TRBV3-1	TRBJ1-5	14
CAISDGQGTGELFF	TRBV10-3	TRBJ2-2	14
CASSTQGRNTEAFF	TRBV6-5	TRBJ1-1	14
CASKPLAGSSYNEQFF	TRBV5-1	TRBJ2-1	16
CASSQAIGESGNTIYF	TRBV4-1	TRBJ1-3	16
CASSSQSTGNQPQHF	TRBV11-3	TRBJ1-5	15
CASSERQLYGYTF	TRBV10-2	TRBJ1-2	13
CASSPSTGIHEQYF	TRBV18	TRBJ2-7	14
CASSKDRFQPQHF	TRBV10-2	TRBJ1-5	13
CSARSLAGDNEQFF	TRBV20-1	TRBJ2-1	14
CASSYSYVAGARLEQYF	TRBV6-5	TRBJ2-7	17